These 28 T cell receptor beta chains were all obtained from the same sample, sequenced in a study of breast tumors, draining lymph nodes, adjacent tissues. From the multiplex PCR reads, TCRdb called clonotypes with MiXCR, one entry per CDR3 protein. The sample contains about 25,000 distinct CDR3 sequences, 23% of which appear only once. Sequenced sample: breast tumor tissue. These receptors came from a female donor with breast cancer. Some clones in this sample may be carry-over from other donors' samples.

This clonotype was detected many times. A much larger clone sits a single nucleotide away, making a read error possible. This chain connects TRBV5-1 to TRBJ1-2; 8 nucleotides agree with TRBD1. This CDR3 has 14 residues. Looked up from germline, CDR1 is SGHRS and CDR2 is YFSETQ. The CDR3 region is CASSAGQGGYSYTF. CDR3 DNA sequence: TGCGCCAGCAGCGCCGGACAGGGAGGCTATAGCTACACCTTC. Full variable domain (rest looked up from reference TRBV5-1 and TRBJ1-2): KAGVTQTPRYLIKTRGQQVTLSCSPISGHRSVSWYQQTPGQGLQFLFEYFSETQRNKGNFPGRFSGRQFSNSRSEMNVSTLELGDSALYLCASSAGQGGYSYTFGSGTRLTVV.

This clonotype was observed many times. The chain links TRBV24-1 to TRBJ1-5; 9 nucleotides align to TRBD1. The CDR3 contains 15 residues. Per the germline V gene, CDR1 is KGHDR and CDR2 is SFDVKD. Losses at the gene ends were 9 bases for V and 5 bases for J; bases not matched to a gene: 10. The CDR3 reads CATESDRGGDQPQHF. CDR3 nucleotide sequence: TGTGCCACCGAAAGCGACAGGGGGGGGGATCAGCCCCAGCATTTT.

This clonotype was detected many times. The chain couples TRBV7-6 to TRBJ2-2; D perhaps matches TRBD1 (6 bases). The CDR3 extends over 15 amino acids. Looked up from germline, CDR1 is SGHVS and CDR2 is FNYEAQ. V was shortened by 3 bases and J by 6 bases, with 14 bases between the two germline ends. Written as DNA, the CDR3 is TGTGCCAGCAGCTTTGGGGACATGGGTTCCGGGGAGCTGTTTTTT. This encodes CASSFGDMGSGELFF.

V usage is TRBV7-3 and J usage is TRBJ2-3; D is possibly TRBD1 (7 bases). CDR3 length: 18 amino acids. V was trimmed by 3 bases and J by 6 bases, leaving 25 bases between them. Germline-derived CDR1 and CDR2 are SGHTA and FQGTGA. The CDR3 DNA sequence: TGTGCCAGCAGCTTCAACCCAAGTAACAGGGGTGCGGGGGATACGCAGTATTTT. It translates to CASSFNPSNRGAGDTQYF.

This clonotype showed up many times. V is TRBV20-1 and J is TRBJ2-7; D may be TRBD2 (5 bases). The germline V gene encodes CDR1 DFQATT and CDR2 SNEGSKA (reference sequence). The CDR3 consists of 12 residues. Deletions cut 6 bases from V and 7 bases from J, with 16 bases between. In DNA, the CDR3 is TGCAGTGCCGAGGGAAGAGTCGGGGAGCAGTACTTC. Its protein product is CSAEGRVGEQYF.

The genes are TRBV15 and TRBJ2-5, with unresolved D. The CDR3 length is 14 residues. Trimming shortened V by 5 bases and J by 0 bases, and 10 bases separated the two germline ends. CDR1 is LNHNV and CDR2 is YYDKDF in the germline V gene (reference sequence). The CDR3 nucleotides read TGTGCCACCAGCTTACGGCGGAACCAAGAGACCCAGTACTTC. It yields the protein CATSLRRNQETQYF. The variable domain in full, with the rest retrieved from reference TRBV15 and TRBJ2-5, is DAMVIQNPRYQVTQFGKPVTLSCSQTLNHNVMYWYQQKSSQAPKLLFHYYDKDFNNEADTPDNFQSRRPNTSFCFLDIRSPGLGDTAMYLCATSLRRNQETQYFGPGTRLLVL.

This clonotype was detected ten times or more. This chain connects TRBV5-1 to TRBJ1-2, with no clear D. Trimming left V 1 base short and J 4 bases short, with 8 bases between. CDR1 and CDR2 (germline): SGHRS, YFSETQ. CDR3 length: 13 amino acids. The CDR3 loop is CASSLTTSYGYTF. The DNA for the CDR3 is TGCGCCAGCAGCTTGACGACAAGCTATGGCTACACCTTC.

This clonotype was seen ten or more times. The CDR3 DNA reads as TGTGCCAGCAGCCAAATGATGTCTGGGGCCAACGTCCTGACTTTC. It encodes CASSQMMSGANVLTF. V usage is TRBV11-2 and J usage is TRBJ2-6, with D uncertain. V was trimmed by 5 bases and J by 1 base, leaving 9 bases between them. Germline V gene data show CDR1 as SGHAT and CDR2 as FQNNGV. The CDR3 covers 15 residues.

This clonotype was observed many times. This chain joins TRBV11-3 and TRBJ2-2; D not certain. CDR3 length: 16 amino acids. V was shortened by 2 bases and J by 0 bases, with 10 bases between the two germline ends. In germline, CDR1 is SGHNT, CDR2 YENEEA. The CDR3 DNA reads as TGTGCCAGCAGCTTATCCACAGAGTCGAACACCGGGGAGCTGTTTTTT. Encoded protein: CASSLSTESNTGELFF. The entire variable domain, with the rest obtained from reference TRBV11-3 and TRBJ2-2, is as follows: EAGVVQSPRYKIIEKKQPVAFWCNPISGHNTLYWYLQNLGQGPELLIRYENEEAVDDSQLPKDRFSAERLKGVDSTLKIQPAELGDSAVYLCASSLSTESNTGELFFGEGSRLTVL.

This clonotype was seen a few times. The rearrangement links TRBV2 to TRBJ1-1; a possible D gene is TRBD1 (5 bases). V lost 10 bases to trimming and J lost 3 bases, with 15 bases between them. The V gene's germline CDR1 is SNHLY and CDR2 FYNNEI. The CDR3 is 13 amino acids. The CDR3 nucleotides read TGTGCCACGGAGGGACCTTTGGACACTGAAGCTTTCTTT. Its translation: CATEGPLDTEAFF.

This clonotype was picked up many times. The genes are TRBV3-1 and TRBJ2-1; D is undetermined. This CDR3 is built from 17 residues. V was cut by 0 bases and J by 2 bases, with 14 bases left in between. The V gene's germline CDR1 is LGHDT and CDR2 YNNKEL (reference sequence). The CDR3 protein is CASSQDSGRVTYNEQFF. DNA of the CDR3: TGTGCCAGCAGCCAAGATTCAGGCCGAGTAACCTACAATGAGCAGTTCTTC.

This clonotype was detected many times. In DNA, the CDR3 is TGTGCCAGCAGCCCGTCCTTATGGAGCGGGACCTACAATGAGCAGTTCTTC. Protein: CASSPSLWSGTYNEQFF. The chain is built from TRBV3-1 and TRBJ2-1; 7 bases are a match to TRBD2. After removal of 4 bases from V and 2 bases from J, the junction contained 11 bases not matched to a gene. Germline V lookup: CDR1 LGHDT, CDR2 YNNKEL (reference sequence). This CDR3 region has 17 residues.

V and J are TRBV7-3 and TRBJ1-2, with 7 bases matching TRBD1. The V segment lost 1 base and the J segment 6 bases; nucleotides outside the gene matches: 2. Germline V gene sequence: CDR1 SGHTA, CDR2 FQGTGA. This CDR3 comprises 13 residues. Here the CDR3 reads CASSLRTGDGYTF. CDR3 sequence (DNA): TGTGCCAGCAGCTTAAGGACAGGAGATGGCTACACCTTC.

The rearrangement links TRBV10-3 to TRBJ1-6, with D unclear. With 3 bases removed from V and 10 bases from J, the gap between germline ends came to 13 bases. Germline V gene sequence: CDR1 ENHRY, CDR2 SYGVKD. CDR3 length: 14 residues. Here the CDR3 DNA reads TGTGCCATCAGTGATTTCGGGGAGAGATCACCCCTCCACTTT. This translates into CAISDFGERSPLHF.

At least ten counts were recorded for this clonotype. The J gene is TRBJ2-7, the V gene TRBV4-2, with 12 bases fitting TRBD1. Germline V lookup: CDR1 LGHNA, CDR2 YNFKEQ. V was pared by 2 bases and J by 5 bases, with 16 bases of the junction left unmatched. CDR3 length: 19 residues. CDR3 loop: CASSQRGQGAAGRAHEQYF. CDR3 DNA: TGTGCCAGCAGCCAAAGGGGACAGGGGGCGGCGGGGAGGGCCCACGAGCAGTACTTC.

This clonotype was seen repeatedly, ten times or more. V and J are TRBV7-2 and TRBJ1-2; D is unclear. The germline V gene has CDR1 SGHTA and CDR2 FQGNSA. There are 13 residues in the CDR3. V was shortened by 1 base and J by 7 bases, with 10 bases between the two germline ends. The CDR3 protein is CASSLDAPGGYTF. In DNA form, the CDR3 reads TGTGCCAGCAGCTTAGATGCCCCGGGTGGCTACACCTTC. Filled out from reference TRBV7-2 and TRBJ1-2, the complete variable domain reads GAGVSQSPSNKVTEKGKDVELRCDPISGHTALYWYRQSLGQGLEFLIYFQGNSAPDKSGLPSDRFSAERTGGSVSTLTIQRTQQEDSAVYLCASSLDAPGGYTFGSGTRLTVV.

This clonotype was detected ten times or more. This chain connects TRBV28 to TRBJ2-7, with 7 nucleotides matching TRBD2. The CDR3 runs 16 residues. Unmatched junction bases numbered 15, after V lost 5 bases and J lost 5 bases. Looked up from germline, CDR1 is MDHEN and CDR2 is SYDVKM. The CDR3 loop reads CASSLKELAGSNEQYF. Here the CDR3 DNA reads TGTGCCAGCAGTCTCAAGGAGTTAGCGGGTTCGAACGAGCAGTACTTC.

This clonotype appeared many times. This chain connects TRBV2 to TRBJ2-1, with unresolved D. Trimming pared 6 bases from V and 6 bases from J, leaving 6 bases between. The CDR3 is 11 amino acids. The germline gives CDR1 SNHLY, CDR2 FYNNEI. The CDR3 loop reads CASRATNEQFF. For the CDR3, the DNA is TGTGCCAGCAGGGCAACCAATGAGCAGTTCTTC.

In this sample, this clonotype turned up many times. CDR3 sequence (DNA): TGTGCCACCAAAAGGGAGGACTACCAAGAGACCCAGTACTTC. It translates to CATKREDYQETQYF. The chain links TRBV19 to TRBJ2-5, with D maybe TRBD2 (6 bases). CDR1 is LNHDA, CDR2 SQIVND, per germline (reference sequence). Trimming shortened V by 10 bases and J by 0 bases, and 15 bases separated the two germline ends. This CDR3 contains 14 residues.

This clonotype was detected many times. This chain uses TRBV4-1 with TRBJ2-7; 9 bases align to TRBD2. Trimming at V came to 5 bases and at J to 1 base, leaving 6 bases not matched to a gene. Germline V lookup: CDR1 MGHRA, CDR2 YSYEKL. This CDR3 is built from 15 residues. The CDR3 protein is CASSGSSGSSYEQYF. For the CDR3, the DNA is TGCGCCAGCAGCGGGAGTAGCGGGAGTTCCTACGAGCAGTACTTC.

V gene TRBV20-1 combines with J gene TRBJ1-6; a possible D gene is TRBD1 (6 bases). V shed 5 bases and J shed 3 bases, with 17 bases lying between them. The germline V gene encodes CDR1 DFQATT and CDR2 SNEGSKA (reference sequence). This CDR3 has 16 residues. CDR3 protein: CSAPRQETNYNSPLHF. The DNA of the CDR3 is TGCAGTGCTCCACGACAGGAGACGAACTATAATTCACCCCTCCACTTT.

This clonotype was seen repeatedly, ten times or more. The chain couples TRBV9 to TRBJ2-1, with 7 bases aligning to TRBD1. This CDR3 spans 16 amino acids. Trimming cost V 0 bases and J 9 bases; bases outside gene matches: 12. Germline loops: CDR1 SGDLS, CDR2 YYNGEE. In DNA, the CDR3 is TGTGCCAGCAGCGTAGGCCAAGGACAGGTAGACCTTGAGCAGTTCTTC. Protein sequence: CASSVGQGQVDLEQFF.

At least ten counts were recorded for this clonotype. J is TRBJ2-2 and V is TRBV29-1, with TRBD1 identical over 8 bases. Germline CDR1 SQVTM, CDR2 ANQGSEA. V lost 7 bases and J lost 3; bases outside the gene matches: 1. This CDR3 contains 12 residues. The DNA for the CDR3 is TGCAGCGGACAGGGGTACACCGGGGAGCTGTTTTTT. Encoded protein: CSGQGYTGELFF.

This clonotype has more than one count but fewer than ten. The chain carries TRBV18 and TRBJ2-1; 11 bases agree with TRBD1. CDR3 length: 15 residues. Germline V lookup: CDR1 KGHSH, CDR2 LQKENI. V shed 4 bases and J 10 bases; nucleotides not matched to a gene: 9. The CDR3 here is CASSLGQGAKIEQFF. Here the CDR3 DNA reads TGTGCCAGCTCACTCGGACAGGGGGCAAAAATAGAGCAGTTCTTC. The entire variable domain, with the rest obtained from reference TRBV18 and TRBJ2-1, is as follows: NAGVMQNPRHLVRRRGQEARLRCSPMKGHSHVYWYRQLPEEGLKFMVYLQKENIIDESGMPKERFSAEFPKEGPSILRIQQVVRGDSAAYFCASSLGQGAKIEQFFGPGTRLTVL.

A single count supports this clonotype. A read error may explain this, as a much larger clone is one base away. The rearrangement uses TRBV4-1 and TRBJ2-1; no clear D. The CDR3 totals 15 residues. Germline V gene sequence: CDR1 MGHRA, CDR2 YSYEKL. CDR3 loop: CAGSRASSSYNEQFF. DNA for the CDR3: TGCGCCGGCAGCCGGGCTAGTTCGAGCTACAATGAGCAGTTCTTC.

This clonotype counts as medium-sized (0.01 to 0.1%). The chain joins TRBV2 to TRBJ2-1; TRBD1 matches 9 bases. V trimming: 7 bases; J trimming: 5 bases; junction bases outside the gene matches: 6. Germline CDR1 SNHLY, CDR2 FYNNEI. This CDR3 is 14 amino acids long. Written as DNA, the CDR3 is TGTGCCAGCATCCCCGGGACAGGGCACAATGAGCAGTTCTTC. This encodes CASIPGTGHNEQFF.

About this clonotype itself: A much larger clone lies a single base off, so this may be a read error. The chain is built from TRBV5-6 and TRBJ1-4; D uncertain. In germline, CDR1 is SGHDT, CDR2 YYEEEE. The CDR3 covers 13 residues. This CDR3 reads CASSFAFGEKLVF. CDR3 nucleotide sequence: TGTGCCAGCAGCTTCGCTTTTGGCGAAAAACTGGTTTTT. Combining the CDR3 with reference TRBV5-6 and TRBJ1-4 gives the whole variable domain DAGVTQSPTHLIKTRGQQVTLRCSPKSGHDTVSWYQQALGQGPQFIFQYYEEEERQRGNFPDRFSGHQFPNYSSELNVNALLLGDSALYLCASSFAFGEKLVFGSGTQLSVL.

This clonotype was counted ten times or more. The CDR3 region is CASSGPNYGYTF. The CDR3 coding sequence is TGTGCCAGCAGCGGACCTAACTATGGCTACACCTTC. The genes are TRBV9 and TRBJ1-2; D gene unclear. Germline V gene sequence: CDR1 SGDLS, CDR2 YYNGEE. With 3 bases removed from V and 0 bases from J, the gap between germline ends came to 3 bases. The CDR3 covers 12 residues.